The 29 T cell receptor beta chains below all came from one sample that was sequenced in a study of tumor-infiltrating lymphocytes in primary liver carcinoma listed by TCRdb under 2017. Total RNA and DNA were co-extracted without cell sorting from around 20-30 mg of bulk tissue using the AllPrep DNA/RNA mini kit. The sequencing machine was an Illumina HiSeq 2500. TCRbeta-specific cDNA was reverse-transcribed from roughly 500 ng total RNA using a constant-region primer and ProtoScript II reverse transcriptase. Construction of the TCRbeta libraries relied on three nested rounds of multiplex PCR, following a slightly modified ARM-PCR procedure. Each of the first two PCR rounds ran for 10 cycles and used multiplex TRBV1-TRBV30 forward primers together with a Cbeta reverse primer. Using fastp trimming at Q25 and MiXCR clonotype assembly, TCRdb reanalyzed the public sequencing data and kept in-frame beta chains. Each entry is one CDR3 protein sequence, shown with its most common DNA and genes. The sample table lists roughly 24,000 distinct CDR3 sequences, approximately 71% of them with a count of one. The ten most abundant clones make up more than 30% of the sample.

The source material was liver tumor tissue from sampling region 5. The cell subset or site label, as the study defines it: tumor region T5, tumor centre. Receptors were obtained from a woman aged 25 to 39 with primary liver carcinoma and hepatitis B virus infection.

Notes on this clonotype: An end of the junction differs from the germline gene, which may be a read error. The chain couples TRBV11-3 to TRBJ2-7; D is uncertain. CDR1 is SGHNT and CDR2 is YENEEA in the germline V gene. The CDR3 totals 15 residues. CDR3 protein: CASSLRPGEAYKHYF. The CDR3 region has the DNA TGTGCCAGCAGTTTACGTCCAGGTGAGGCCTACAAGCACTACTTC.

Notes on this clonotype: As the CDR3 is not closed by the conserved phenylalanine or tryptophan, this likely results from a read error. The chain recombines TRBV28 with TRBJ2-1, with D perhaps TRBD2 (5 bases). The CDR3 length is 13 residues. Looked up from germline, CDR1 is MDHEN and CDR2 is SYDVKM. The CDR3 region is CASQYGIYNVQFL. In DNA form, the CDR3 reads TGTGCCAGCCAATACGGGATCTACAATGTGCAGTTCCTC.

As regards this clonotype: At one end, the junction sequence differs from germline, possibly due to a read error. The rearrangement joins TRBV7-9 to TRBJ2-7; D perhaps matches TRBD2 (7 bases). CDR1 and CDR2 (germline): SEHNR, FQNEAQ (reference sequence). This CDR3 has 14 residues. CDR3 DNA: TGTGCCAGCAGCTCGGGGGGCCTCCCCTACGAGCAATACTTC. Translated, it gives CASSSGGLPYEQYF. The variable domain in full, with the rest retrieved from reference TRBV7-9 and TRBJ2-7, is DTGVSQNPRHKITKRGQNVTFRCDPISEHNRLYWYRQTLGQGPEFLTYFQNEAQLEKSRLLSDRFSAERPKGSFSTLEIQRTEQGDSAMYLCASSSGGLPYEQYFGPGTRLTVT.

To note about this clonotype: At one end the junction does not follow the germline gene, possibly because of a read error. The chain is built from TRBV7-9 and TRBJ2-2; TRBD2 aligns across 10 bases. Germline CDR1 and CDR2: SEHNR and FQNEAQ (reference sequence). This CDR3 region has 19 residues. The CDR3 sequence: CPSSKKGLAARSDTGELFF. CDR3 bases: TGTCCCAGCAGCAAGAAAGGACTAGCGGCCCGAAGTGACACCGGGGAGCTGTTTTTT.

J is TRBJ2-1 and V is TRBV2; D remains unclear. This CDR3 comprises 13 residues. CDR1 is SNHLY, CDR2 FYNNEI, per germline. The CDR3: CVGLVSSYNEQFF. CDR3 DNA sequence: TGTGTCGGTCTAGTCAGCTCCTATAACGAGCAGTTCTTC.

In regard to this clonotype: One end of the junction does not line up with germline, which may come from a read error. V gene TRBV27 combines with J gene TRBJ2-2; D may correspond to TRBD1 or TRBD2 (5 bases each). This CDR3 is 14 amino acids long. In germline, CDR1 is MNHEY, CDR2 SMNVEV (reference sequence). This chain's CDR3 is CASSRKSMTRELLF. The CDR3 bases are TGTGCCAGCAGCCGCAAGAGTATGACCAGGGAGCTGTTATTT.

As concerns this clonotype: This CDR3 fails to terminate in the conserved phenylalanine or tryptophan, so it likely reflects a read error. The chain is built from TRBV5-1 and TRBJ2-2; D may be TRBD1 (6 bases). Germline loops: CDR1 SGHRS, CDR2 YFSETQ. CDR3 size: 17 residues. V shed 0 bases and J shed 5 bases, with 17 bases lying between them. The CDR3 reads CASSLGHRDKKTGELFL. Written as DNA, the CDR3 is TGCGCCAGCAGCTTGGGGCACAGGGACAAGAAGACCGGGGAGCTGTTTCTT.

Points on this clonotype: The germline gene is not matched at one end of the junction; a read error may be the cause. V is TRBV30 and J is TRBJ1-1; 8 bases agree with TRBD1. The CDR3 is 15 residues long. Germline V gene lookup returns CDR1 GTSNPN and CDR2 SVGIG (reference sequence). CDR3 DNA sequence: TGTTCCTGGAGTGTACATACAGGGGGGAACACTGACGCTTTCTTT. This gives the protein CSWSVHTGGNTDAFF. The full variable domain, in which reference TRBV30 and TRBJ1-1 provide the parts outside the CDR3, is SQTIHQWPATLVQPVGSPLSLECTVEGTSNPNLYWYRQAAGRGLQLLFYSVGIGQISSEVPQNLSASRPQDRQFILSSKKLLLSDSGFYLCSWSVHTGGNTDAFFGQGTRLTVV.

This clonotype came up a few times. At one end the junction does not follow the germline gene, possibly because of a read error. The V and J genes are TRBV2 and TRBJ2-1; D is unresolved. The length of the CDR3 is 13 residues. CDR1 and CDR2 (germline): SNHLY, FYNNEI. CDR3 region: CAGPVSSYYEQFF. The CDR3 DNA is TGTGCCGGTCCAGTCAGCTCCTACTATGAGCAGTTCTTC.

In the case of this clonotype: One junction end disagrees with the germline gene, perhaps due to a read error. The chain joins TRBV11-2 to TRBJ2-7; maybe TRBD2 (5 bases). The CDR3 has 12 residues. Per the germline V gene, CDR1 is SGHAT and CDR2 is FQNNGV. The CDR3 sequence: CVSISYDYGQYF. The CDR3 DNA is TGTGTCAGCATCTCCTACGACTACGGGCAGTACTTC.

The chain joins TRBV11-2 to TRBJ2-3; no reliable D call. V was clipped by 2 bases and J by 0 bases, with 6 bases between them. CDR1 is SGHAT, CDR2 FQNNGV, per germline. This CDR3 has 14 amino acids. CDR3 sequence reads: CASSLPVSTDTQYF. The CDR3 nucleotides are TGTGCCAGCAGCTTACCAGTGAGCACAGATACGCAGTATTTT.

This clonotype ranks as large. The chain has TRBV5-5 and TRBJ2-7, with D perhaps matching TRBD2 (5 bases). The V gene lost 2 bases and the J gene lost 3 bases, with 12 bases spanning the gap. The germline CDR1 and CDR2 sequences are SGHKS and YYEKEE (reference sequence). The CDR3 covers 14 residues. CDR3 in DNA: TGTGCCAGCAGCTTCGAACAGACTATCTACGAGCAGTACTTC. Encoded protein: CASSFEQTIYEQYF.

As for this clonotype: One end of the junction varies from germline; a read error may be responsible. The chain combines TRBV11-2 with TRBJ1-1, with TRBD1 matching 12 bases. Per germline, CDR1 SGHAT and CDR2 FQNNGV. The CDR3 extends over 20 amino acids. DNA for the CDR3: TGTGCCAGCAGCGCTCGGGACAGGGGGCGCAAGAGGCAGAGTAACACTGAAGCTTCCTTT. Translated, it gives CASSARDRGRKRQSNTEASF. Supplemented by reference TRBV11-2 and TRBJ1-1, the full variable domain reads EAGVAQSPRYKIIEKRQSVAFWCNPISGHATLYWYQQILGQGPKLLIQFQNNGVVDDSQLPKDRFSAERLKGVDSTLKIQPAKLEDSAVYLCASSARDRGRKRQSNTEASFGQGTRLTVV.

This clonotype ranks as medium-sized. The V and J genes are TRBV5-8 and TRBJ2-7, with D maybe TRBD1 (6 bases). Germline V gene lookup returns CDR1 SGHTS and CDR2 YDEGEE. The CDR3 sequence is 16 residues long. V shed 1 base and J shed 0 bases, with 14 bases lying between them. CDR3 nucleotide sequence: TGTGCCAGCAGCTTGCTCAGGGGCGATATCTCCTACGAGCAGTACTTC. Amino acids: CASSLLRGDISYEQYF.

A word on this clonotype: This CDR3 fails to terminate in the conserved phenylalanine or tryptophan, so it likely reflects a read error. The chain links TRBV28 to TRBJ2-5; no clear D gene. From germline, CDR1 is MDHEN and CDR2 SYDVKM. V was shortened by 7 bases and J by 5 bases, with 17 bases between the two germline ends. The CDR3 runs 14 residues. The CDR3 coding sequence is TGTGCCAGCAATTTCTCACCCTTTTGGGAGACCCAGTACTTA. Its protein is CASNFSPFWETQYL.

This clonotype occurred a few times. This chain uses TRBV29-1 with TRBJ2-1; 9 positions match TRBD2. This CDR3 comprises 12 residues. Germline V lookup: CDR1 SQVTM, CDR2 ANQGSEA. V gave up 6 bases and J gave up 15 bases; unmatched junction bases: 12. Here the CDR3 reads CSVVGREGLTFF. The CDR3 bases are TGCAGCGTCGTGGGGCGGGAGGGCCTAACGTTCTTC.

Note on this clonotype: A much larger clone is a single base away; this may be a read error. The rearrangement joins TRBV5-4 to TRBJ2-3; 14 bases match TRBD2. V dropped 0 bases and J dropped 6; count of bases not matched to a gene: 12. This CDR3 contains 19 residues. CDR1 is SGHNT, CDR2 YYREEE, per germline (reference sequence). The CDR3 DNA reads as TGTGCCAGCAGCTTGGCGGGGACTAGCGGGAGACGGCTCAGCGATACGCAGTATTTT. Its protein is CASSLAGTSGRRLSDTQYF.

The chain's CDR3 is CVNSPDPQLNTGELFF. The CDR3 region has the DNA TGTGTCAACAGCCCCGATCCCCAATTAAACACCGGGGAGCTGTTTTTT. The V gene is TRBV11-2, the J gene TRBJ2-2; D is uncertain. CDR3 length: 16 residues. From germline, CDR1 is SGHAT and CDR2 FQNNGV.

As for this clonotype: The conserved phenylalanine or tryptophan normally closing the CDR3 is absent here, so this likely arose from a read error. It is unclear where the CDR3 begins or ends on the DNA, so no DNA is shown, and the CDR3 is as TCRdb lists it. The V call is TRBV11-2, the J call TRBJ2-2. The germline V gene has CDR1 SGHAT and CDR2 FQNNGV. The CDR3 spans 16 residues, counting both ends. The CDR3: CASSLAGFVNTGELFY.

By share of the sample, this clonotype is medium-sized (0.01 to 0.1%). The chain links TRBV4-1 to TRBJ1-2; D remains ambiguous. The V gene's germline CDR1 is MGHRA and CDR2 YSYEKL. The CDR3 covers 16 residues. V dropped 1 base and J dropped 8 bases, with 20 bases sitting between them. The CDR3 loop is CASSQGLTGRPDGYTF. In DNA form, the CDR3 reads TGCGCCAGCAGCCAAGGCCTGACCGGGAGGCCGGACGGCTACACCTTC.

As DNA, the CDR3 is TGTGCCAGCAGCTTGGACAGAACTAACTATGGCTACACCTTC. As protein: CASSLDRTNYGYTF. The V and J genes are TRBV11-2 and TRBJ1-2, with a weak D call TRBD1 (6 bases). V was clipped by 3 bases and J by 0 bases, with 8 bases between them. Per germline, CDR1 SGHAT and CDR2 FQNNGV. This CDR3 contains 14 residues.

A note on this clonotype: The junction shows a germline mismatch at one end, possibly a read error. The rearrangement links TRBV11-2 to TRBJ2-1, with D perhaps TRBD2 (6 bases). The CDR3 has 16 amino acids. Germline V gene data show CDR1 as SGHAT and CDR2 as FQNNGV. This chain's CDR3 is CASSLSLDGSYNEHSF. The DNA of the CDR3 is TGTGCCAGCAGTTTAAGCCTGGACGGGAGCTACAATGAGCATTCCTTC.

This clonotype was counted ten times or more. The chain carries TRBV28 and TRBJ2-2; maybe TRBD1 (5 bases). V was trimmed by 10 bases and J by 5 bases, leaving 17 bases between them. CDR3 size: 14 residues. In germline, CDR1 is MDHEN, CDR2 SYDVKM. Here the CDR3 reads CATARGEETGELFF. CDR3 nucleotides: TGTGCCACCGCAAGGGGCGAAGAAACCGGGGAGCTGTTTTTT.

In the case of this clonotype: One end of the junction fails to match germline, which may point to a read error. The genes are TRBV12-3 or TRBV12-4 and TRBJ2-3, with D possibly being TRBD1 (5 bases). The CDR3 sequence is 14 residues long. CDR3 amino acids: CVSTLSREGSTRYF. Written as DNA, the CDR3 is TGTGTCAGCACTTTAAGCAGGGAAGGCTCGACGCGGTATTTT.

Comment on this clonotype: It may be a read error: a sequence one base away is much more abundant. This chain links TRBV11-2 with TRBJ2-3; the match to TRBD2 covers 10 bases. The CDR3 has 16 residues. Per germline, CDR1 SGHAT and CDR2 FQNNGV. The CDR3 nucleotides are TGTGCCAACAGCATAGAGGGACTAGCGTGGACAGATACGCAGTATTTT. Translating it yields CANSIEGLAWTDTQYF.

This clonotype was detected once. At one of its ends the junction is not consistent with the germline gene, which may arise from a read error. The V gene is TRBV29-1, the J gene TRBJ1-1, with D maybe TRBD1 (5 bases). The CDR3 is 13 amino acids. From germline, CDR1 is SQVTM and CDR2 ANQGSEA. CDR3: CSGRRQRDTKALF. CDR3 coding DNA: TGCAGTGGTCGGCGACAGAGAGACACTAAAGCTCTCTTT. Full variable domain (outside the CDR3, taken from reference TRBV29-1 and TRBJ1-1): SAVISQKPSRDICQRGTSLTIQCQVDSQVTMMFWYRQQPGQSLTLIATANQGSEATYESGFVIDKFPISRPNLTFSTLTVSNMSPEDSSIYLCSGRRQRDTKALFGQGTRLTVV.

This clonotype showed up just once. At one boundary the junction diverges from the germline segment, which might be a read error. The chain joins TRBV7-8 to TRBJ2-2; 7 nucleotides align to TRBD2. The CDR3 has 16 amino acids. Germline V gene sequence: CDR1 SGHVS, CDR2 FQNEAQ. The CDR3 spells CASNLGLRENTAELFF. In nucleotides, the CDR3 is TGTGCCAGCAACTTAGGGCTGCGGGAGAACACCGCGGAGCTGTTTTTT.

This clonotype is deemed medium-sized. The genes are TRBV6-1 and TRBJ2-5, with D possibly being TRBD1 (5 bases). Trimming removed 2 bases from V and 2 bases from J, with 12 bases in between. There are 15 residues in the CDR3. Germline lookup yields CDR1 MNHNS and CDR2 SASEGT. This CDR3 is CASSENRLTQETQYF. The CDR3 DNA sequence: TGTGCCAGCAGTGAAAACAGGCTCACACAAGAGACCCAGTACTTC.

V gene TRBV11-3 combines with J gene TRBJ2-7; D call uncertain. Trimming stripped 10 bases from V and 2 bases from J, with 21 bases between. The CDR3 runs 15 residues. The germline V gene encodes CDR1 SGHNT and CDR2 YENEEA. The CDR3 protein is CAKSLRPSEAYEQYF. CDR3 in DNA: TGTGCCAAAAGCTTACGTCCAAGTGAGGCCTACGAGCAGTACTTC.